These T cell receptor beta chains were read from a single sample in a study of post-analysis software for immune sequencing data. One entry per CDR3 protein results from TCRdb running MiXCR on the PCR reads. The data hold around 400,000 distinct CDR3 sequences, with about 39% observed a single time. Specimen: blood. The source of these receptors is a girl aged 2 to 10 with multiple sclerosis. The CDR3 runs from the conserved cysteine through the conserved F or W. D genes are given only for firm matches. The size of a clone is reported for some rows only, either as once, few or many, or as a class for expanded clones.

J: TRBJ2-7
D: .
size: .
V: TRBV7-3
CDR3: CASSLDLGDGNEQYF
DNA: TGTGCCAGCAGCTTAGATCTAGGGGACGGCAACGAGCAGTACTTC

J: TRBJ1-2
D: .
size: few
V: TRBV20-1
CDR3: CSASVGGYTF
DNA: TGCAGTGCCAGTGTGGGCGGCTACACCTTC

J: TRBJ1-2
D: .
size: many
V: TRBV7-9
CDR3: CASSSGYGYTF
DNA: TGCGCCAGCAGTTCAGGTTATGGCTACACCTTC

J: TRBJ2-7
D: .
size: few
V: TRBV27
CDR3: CASRGGGSSYEQYF
DNA: TGTGCCAGCAGGGGAGGGGGGAGCTCCTACGAGCAGTACTTC

J: TRBJ2-7
D: TRBD2
size: few
V: TRBV5-5
CDR3: CASSSTGTSGLSTYF
DNA: TGTGCCAGCAGTTCGACCGGGACTAGCGGGCTCAGCACGTACTTC

J: TRBJ1-2
D: TRBD1
size: few
V: TRBV12-3/TRBV12-4
CDR3: CASSTGQGRGYTF
DNA: TGTGCCAGCAGTACCGGACAGGGCCGTGGCTACACCTTC

J: TRBJ2-7
D: .
size: few
V: TRBV28
CDR3: CASSATEDEQYF
DNA: TGTGCCAGCAGTGCAACAGAGGACGAGCAGTACTTC

J: TRBJ2-5
D: .
size: many
V: TRBV4-2
CDR3: CASSQDIQETQYF
DNA: TGTGCCAGCAGCCAGGACATACAAGAGACCCAGTACTTC

J: TRBJ1-5
D: .
size: .
V: TRBV15
CDR3: CATSTRWGDQPQHF
DNA: TGTGCCACCAGCACCAGGTGGGGAGATCAGCCCCAGCATTTT

J: TRBJ2-2
D: TRBD1
size: many
V: TRBV7-3
CDR3: CASSLGGTGVSGELFF
DNA: TGTGCCAGCAGCTTAGGGGGGACAGGGGTATCCGGGGAGCTGTTTTTT

J: TRBJ2-3
D: .
size: .
V: TRBV27
CDR3: CASTLGAGATDTQYF
DNA: TGTGCCAGCACCTTAGGGGCGGGGGCTACAGATACGCAGTATTTT

J: TRBJ2-7
D: .
size: .
V: TRBV5-1
CDR3: CASSSAGSYEQYF
DNA: TGTGCCAGCAGCTCAGCGGGTTCATACGAGCAGTACTTC

J: TRBJ1-2
D: TRBD1
size: few
V: TRBV9
CDR3: CASSVTPGGITNYGYTF
DNA: TGTGCCAGCAGCGTTACCCCAGGGGGGATAACTAACTATGGCTACACCTTC

J: TRBJ1-2
D: TRBD1
size: .
V: TRBV29-1
CDR3: CSGGDRAGHGYTF
DNA: TGCAGCGGGGGAGACAGGGCTGGCCATGGCTACACCTTC

J: TRBJ2-7
D: .
size: .
V: TRBV12-5
CDR3: CASGFAAYEQYF
DNA: TGTGCTAGTGGGTTTGCGGCCTACGAGCAGTACTTC

J: TRBJ2-7
D: TRBD2
size: .
V: TRBV7-9
CDR3: CASSLSMWEGHYEQYF
DNA: TGTGCCAGCAGCTTATCTATGTGGGAGGGTCACTACGAGCAGTACTTC

J: TRBJ1-1
D: TRBD1
size: few
V: TRBV4-1
CDR3: CASRVTGGNTEAFF
DNA: TGCGCCAGCAGAGTCACAGGGGGGAACACTGAAGCTTTCTTT

J: TRBJ1-2
D: TRBD1
size: .
V: TRBV11-2
CDR3: CASSLTTRTGEGYTF
DNA: TGTGCCAGCAGCTTAACCACTCGGACAGGGGAGGGCTACACCTTC

J: TRBJ2-3
D: TRBD1
size: .
V: TRBV29-1
CDR3: CSARTDRGRADTQYF
DNA: TGCAGCGCTAGGACGGACAGGGGTCGGGCAGATACGCAGTATTTT

J: TRBJ2-5
D: .
size: few
V: TRBV4-2
CDR3: CASSHGGNQETQYF
DNA: TGTGCCAGCAGCCACGGTGGCAACCAAGAGACCCAGTACTTC

J: TRBJ2-1
D: TRBD2
size: .
V: TRBV5-1
CDR3: CASSLGTSGLHEQFF
DNA: TGCGCCAGCAGCTTGGGGACTAGCGGGCTCCATGAGCAGTTCTTC

J: TRBJ2-3
D: .
size: .
V: TRBV20-1
CDR3: CSARGAPDTQYF
DNA: TGCAGTGCCCGGGGGGCCCCAGATACGCAGTATTTT

J: TRBJ2-3
D: TRBD2
size: .
V: TRBV5-5
CDR3: CASSFGLASTDTQYF
DNA: TGTGCCAGCAGCTTCGGACTAGCCAGCACAGATACGCAGTATTTT

J: TRBJ1-6
D: .
size: few
V: TRBV5-1
CDR3: CASSSWTTGNSPLHF
DNA: TGCGCCAGCAGCTCCTGGACGACAGGAAATTCACCCCTCCACTTT